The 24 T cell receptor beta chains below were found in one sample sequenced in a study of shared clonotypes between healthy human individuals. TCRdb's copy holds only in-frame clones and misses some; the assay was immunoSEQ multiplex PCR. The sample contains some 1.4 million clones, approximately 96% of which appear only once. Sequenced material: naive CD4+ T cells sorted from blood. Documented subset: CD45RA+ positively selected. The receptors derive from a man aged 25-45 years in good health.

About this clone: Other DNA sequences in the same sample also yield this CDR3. The CDR3 DNA reads TGTGCCAGCAGAAGGACGGGGTACAATGAGCAGTTCTTC. Its protein is CASRRTGYNEQFF. The V and J genes are TRBV6-5 and TRBJ2-1; D is possibly TRBD2 (5 bases). CDR3 length: 13 amino acids. Trimming took 6 bases from V and 4 from J, leaving 10 bases between them. Germline CDR1 and CDR2: MNHEY and SVGAGI.

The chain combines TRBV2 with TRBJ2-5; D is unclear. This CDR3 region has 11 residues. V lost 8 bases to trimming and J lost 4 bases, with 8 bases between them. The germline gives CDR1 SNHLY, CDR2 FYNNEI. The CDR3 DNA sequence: TGTGCCAGCGGCGCCGGAGAGACCCAGTACTTC. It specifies CASGAGETQYF.

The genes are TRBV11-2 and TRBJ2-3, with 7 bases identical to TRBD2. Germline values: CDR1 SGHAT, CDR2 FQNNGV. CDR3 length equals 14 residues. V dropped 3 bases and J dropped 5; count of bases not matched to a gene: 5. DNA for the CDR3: TGTGCCAGCAGCTTCGGTCTAGCGGAAGATACGCAGTATTTT. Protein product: CASSFGLAEDTQYF. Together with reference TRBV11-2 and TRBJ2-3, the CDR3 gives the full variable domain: EAGVAQSPRYKIIEKRQSVAFWCNPISGHATLYWYQQILGQGPKLLIQFQNNGVVDDSQLPKDRFSAERLKGVDSTLKIQPAKLEDSAVYLCASSFGLAEDTQYFGPGTRLTVL.

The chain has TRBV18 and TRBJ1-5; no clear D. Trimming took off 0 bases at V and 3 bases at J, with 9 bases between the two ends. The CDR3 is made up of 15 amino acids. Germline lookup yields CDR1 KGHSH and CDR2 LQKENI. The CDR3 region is CASSPPGPANQPQHF. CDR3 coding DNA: TGTGCCAGCTCACCACCAGGGCCGGCCAATCAGCCCCAGCATTTT.

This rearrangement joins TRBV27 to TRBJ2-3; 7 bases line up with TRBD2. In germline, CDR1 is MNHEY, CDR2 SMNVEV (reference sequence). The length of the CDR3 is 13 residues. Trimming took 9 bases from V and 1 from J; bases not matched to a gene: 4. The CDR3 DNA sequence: TGTGCCAGGAGGGAGGGCCGCACAGATACGCAGTATTTT. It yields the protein CARREGRTDTQYF.

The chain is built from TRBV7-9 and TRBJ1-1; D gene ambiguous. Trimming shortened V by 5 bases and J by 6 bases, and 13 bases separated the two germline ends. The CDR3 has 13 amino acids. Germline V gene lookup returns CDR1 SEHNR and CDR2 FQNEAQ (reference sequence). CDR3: CASSPSVGAEAFF. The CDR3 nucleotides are TGTGCCAGCAGCCCTTCGGTCGGGGCTGAAGCTTTCTTT.

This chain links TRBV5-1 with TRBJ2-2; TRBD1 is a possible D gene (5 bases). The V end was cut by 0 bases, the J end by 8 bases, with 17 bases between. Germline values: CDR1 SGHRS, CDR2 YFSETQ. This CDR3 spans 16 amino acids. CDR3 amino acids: CASSLAGAGNRGELFF. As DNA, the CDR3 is TGCGCCAGCAGCTTGGCCGGAGCAGGGAATAGAGGGGAGCTGTTTTTT.

CDR3 in amino acids: CASSRPGTGGDTGELFF. The CDR3 DNA sequence: TGTGCCAGCAGTAGGCCGGGAACGGGGGGCGACACCGGGGAGCTGTTTTTT. The chain couples TRBV2 to TRBJ2-2; a weak D match, TRBD2 (7 bases). The CDR3 extends over 17 amino acids. CDR1 is SNHLY, CDR2 FYNNEI, per germline. V gave up 5 bases and J gave up 3 bases, with 19 bases separating them.

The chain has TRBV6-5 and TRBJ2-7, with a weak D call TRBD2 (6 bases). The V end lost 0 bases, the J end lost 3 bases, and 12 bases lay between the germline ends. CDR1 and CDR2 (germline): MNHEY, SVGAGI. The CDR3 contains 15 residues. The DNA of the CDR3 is TGTGCCAGCAGTTACTCGAGCCTAGCGCGCTACGAGCAGTACTTC. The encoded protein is CASSYSSLARYEQYF.

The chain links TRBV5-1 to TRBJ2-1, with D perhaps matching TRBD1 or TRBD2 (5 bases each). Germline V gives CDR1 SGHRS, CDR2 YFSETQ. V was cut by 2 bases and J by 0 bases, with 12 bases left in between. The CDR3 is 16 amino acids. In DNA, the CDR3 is TGCGCCAGCAGCTTCGGGGCCACTAGCTCCTACAATGAGCAGTTCTTC. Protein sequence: CASSFGATSSYNEQFF.

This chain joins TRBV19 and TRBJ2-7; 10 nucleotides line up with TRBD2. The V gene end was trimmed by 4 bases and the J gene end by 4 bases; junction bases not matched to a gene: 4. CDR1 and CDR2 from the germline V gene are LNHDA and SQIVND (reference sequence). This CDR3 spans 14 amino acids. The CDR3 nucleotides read TGTGCCAGTAGTAGAGCGGGAGGGCCTTACGAGCAGTACTTC. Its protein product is CASSRAGGPYEQYF. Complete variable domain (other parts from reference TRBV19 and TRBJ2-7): DGGITQSPKYLFRKEGQNVTLSCEQNLNHDAMYWYRQDPGQGLRLIYYSQIVNDFQKGDIAEGYSVSREKKESFPLTVTSAQKNPTAFYLCASSRAGGPYEQYFGPGTRLTVT.

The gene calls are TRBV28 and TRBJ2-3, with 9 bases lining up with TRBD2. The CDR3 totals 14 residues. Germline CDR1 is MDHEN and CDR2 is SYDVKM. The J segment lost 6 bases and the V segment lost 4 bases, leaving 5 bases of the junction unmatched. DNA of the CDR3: TGTGCCAGCAGTTGGACTAGCGCGTCCGATACGCAGTATTTT. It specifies CASSWTSASDTQYF.

The DNA of the CDR3 is TGTGCCAGCAGCCGGACAGGGGGCGAGACCGGGGAGCTGTTTTTT. Translating it yields CASSRTGGETGELFF. V usage is TRBV7-3 and J usage is TRBJ2-2, with 11 positions matching TRBD1. This CDR3 has 15 amino acids. The V segment lost 5 bases and the J segment 5 bases; nucleotides outside the gene matches: 4. Germline CDR1 SGHTA, CDR2 FQGTGA.

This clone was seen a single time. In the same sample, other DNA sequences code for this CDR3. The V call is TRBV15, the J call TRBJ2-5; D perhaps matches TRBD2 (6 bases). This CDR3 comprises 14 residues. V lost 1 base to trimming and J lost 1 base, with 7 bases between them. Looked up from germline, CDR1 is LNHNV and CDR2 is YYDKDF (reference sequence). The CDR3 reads CATSRGGGQETQYF. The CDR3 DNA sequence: TGTGCCACCAGCAGAGGGGGAGGCCAAGAGACCCAGTACTTC.

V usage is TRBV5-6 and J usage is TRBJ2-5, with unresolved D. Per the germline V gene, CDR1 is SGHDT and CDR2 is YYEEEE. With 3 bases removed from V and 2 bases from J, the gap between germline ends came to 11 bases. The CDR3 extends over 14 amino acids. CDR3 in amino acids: CASSSAIGQETQYF. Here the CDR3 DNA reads TGTGCCAGCAGCTCCGCGATCGGGCAAGAGACCCAGTACTTC. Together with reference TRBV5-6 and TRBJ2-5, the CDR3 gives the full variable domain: DAGVTQSPTHLIKTRGQQVTLRCSPKSGHDTVSWYQQALGQGPQFIFQYYEEEERQRGNFPDRFSGHQFPNYSSELNVNALLLGDSALYLCASSSAIGQETQYFGPGTRLLVL.

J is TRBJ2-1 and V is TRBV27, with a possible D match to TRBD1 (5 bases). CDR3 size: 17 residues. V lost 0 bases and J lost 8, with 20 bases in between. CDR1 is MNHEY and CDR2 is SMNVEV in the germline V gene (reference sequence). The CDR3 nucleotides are TGTGCCAGCAGTTTATCCCAAACAGGTACGCCTTTCTATGAGCAGTTCTTC. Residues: CASSLSQTGTPFYEQFF.

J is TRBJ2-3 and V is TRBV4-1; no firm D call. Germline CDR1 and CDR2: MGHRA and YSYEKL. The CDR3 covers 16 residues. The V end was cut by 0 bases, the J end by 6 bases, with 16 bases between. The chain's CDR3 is CASSQDPLSAPDTQYF. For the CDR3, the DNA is TGCGCCAGCAGCCAAGACCCCCTTTCCGCGCCCGATACGCAGTATTTT.

CDR3 sequence: CASSAGPGQGRSNQPQHF. The CDR3 region has the DNA TGTGCCAGCAGTGCCGGACCGGGACAGGGAAGGAGCAATCAGCCCCAGCATTTT. J is TRBJ1-5 and V is TRBV27; TRBD1 matches at 9 bases. The trim removed 5 bases at V and 1 base at J, leaving 12 bases unmatched. There are 18 residues in the CDR3. Germline values: CDR1 MNHEY, CDR2 SMNVEV (reference sequence).

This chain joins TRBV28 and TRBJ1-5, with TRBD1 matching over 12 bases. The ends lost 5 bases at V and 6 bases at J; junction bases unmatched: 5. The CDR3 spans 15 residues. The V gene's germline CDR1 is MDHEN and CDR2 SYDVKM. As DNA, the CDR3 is TGTGCCAGCAGTCGGGACAGGGGGCCGGGTCAGCCCCAGCATTTT. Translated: CASSRDRGPGQPQHF. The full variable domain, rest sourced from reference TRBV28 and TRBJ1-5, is DVKVTQSSRYLVKRTGEKVFLECVQDMDHENMFWYRQDPGLGLRLIYFSYDVKMKEKGDIPEGYSVSREKKERFSLILESASTNQTSMYLCASSRDRGPGQPQHFGDGTRLSIL.

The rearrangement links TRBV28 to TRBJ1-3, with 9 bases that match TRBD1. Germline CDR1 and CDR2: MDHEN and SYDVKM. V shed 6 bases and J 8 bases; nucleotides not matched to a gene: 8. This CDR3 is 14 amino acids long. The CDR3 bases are TGTGCCAGCAGCTTTACAGGGGGCCGAGACACCATATATTTT. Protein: CASSFTGGRDTIYF.

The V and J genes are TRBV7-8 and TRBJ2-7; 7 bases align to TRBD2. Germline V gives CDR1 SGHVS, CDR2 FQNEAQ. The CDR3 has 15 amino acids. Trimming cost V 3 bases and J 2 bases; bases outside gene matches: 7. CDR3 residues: CASSLAGDYPYEQYF. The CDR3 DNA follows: TGTGCCAGCAGCTTGGCGGGAGACTATCCCTACGAGCAGTACTTC.

The CDR3 DNA is TGTGCCAGTAGTCCGGGGCCTAGCGGGAGTATGGCGTACGAGCAGTACTTC. This translates into CASSPGPSGSMAYEQYF. V gene TRBV19 combines with J gene TRBJ2-7; TRBD2 aligns across 10 bases. The CDR3 is made up of 17 amino acids. Trimming took 5 bases from V and 4 from J; bases not matched to a gene: 14. The germline V gene has CDR1 LNHDA and CDR2 SQIVND (reference sequence).

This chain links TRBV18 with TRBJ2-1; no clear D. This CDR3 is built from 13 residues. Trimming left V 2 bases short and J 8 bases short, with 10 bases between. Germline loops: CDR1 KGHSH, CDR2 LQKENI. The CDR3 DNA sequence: TGTGCCAGCTCACCAGTTTCAGGAGATGAGCAGTTCTTC. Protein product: CASSPVSGDEQFF.

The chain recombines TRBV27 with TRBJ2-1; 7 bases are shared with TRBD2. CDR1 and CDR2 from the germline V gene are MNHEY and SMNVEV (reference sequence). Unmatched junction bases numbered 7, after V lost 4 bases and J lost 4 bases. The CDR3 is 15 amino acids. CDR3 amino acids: CASSSRGSGYNEQFF. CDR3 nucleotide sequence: TGTGCCAGCAGTTCCCGGGGTAGCGGGTACAATGAGCAGTTCTTC.